The next 15 T cell receptor beta chains were all read from a single sample in a study of cytomegalovirus exposure and HLA in healthy donors. The PCR used 60 Vbeta and 13 Jbeta primers. Using immunoSEQ multiplex PCR, the repertoire was profiled, and TCRdb retains in-frame clones only, with some absent. Found here are 170,000 or so clones, around 86% of them singletons; the top ten hold about 1.6%. The specimen was PBMCs. The source of these receptors is a man in his fifties in good health and CMV-seronegative.

CDR3 sequence (DNA): TGTGCCAGCAGCATTGGGGCGACGGACAATCAGCCCCAGCATTTT. Encoded protein: CASSIGATDNQPQHF. V is TRBV27 and J is TRBJ1-5, with D perhaps TRBD1 (5 bases). The germline V gene has CDR1 MNHEY and CDR2 SMNVEV (reference sequence). V was shortened by 6 bases and J by 3 bases, with 15 bases between the two germline ends. The CDR3 length is 15 residues.

The J gene is TRBJ1-6, the V gene TRBV9, with D uncertain. Trimming took 3 bases from V and 10 from J, leaving 11 bases between them. Germline V gene data show CDR1 as SGDLS and CDR2 as YYNGEE. The CDR3 length is 13 residues. CDR3 loop: CASSAGLRSPLHF. The CDR3 DNA is TGTGCCAGCAGCGCGGGTTTGCGATCACCCCTCCACTTT.

The V and J genes are TRBV7-3 and TRBJ2-1; a weak D match, TRBD1 (7 bases). Trimming cost V 5 bases and J 7 bases, with 27 bases left between them. The CDR3 is 18 residues long. The germline CDR1 and CDR2 sequences are SGHTA and FQGTGA. Here the CDR3 reads CASSRGGPGGRRGNEQFF. Written as DNA, the CDR3 is TGTGCCAGCAGCCGAGGAGGGCCAGGGGGAAGACGGGGTAATGAGCAGTTCTTC.

The V and J genes are TRBV28 and TRBJ1-2, with 7 bases matching TRBD1. CDR1 is MDHEN, CDR2 SYDVKM, per germline. This CDR3 has 12 amino acids. V lost 7 bases to trimming and J lost 6 bases; unmatched junction nucleotides: 5. CDR3 DNA: TGTGCCAGCAACCGACAGGGAAATGGCTACACCTTC. Translation gives CASNRQGNGYTF.

The V gene is TRBV29-1, the J gene TRBJ1-1, with D possibly being TRBD1 (5 bases). Between the trimmed V and J ends, which lost 4 bases and 4 bases, there was a span of 10 bases. The CDR3 runs to 12 residues. CDR1 SQVTM and CDR2 ANQGSEA come from the germline V gene. CDR3 sequence (DNA): TGCAGCGTTGGGGGGAGGTCCACTGAAGCTTTCTTT. Translation: CSVGGRSTEAFF.

This rearrangement joins TRBV7-9 to TRBJ2-5; TRBD2 agrees at 11 bases. Germline lookup yields CDR1 SEHNR and CDR2 FQNEAQ (reference sequence). The length of the CDR3 is 17 residues. V lost 4 bases, J lost 2 bases, and 9 bases stayed unmatched. The CDR3, as DNA: TGTGCCAGCAGCTCCCCCGGACTAGCGGGCCCACAAGAGACCCAGTACTTC. It encodes CASSSPGLAGPQETQYF. The complete variable domain, with remaining parts taken from reference TRBV7-9 and TRBJ2-5, reads DTGVSQNPRHKITKRGQNVTFRCDPISEHNRLYWYRQTLGQGPEFLTYFQNEAQLEKSRLLSDRFSAERPKGSFSTLEIQRTEQGDSAMYLCASSSPGLAGPQETQYFGPGTRLLVL.

The J gene is TRBJ2-3, the V gene TRBV29-1; D unclear. Germline V gives CDR1 SQVTM, CDR2 ANQGSEA. This CDR3 is built from 15 residues. The V and J ends lost 1 base and 2 bases respectively, with 13 bases between them. This CDR3 reads CSVEGYKRNTDTQYF. CDR3 coding DNA: TGCAGCGTTGAAGGTTATAAGCGAAACACAGATACGCAGTATTTT.

The gene calls are TRBV7-2 and TRBJ1-1; no definite D call. Germline loops: CDR1 SGHTA, CDR2 FQGNSA. The CDR3 contains 15 residues. V was trimmed by 0 bases and J by 3 bases, leaving 11 bases between them. The CDR3 reads CASSLAGGSYTEAFF. The DNA for the CDR3 is TGTGCCAGCAGCTTAGCAGGAGGGAGTTACACTGAAGCTTTCTTT.

The DNA of the CDR3 is TGTGCCAGCAGGAGCGGGAGCACAGATACGCAGTATTTT. Protein product: CASRSGSTDTQYF. The J gene is TRBJ2-3, the V gene TRBV6-6, with D perhaps matching TRBD2 (6 bases). The CDR3 sequence is 13 residues long. Between the trimmed V and J ends, which lost 6 bases and 0 bases, there was a span of 7 bases. Germline values: CDR1 MNHNY, CDR2 SVGAGI (reference sequence).

V usage is TRBV11-2 and J usage is TRBJ1-2; 9 positions match TRBD1. This CDR3 is built from 14 residues. V was clipped by 5 bases and J by 5 bases; unmatched bases: 6. Looked up from germline, CDR1 is SGHAT and CDR2 is FQNNGV. The CDR3 bases are TGTGCCAGCAGCCAACACGGGACAGGGTATGGCTACACCTTC. Residues: CASSQHGTGYGYTF.

The chain employs TRBV6-1 and TRBJ2-7; 12 bases are a match to TRBD2. Germline V lookup: CDR1 MNHNS, CDR2 SASEGT. The CDR3 has 16 amino acids. J lost 0 bases, V lost 1 base, and 1 base had no gene match. The DNA of the CDR3 is TGTGCCAGCAGTGAAGGACTAGCGGGGGCCTCCTACGAGCAGTACTTC. Residues: CASSEGLAGASYEQYF.

V usage is TRBV7-2 and J usage is TRBJ1-1, with D unresolved. Germline V gene data show CDR1 as SGHTA and CDR2 as FQGNSA. The CDR3 spans 15 residues. Trimming stripped 2 bases from V and 0 bases from J, with 10 bases between. CDR3 in amino acids: CASSLLVAVNTEAFF. The CDR3 coding sequence is TGTGCCAGCAGCTTATTAGTTGCTGTGAACACTGAAGCTTTCTTT. The full variable domain, in which reference TRBV7-2 and TRBJ1-1 provide the parts outside the CDR3, is GAGVSQSPSNKVTEKGKDVELRCDPISGHTALYWYRQSLGQGLEFLIYFQGNSAPDKSGLPSDRFSAERTGGSVSTLTIQRTQQEDSAVYLCASSLLVAVNTEAFFGQGTRLTVV.

The chain has TRBV15 and TRBJ2-7, with 7 nucleotides matching TRBD1. This CDR3 has 14 residues. Germline V gene lookup returns CDR1 LNHNV and CDR2 YYDKDF (reference sequence). V shed 4 bases and J 4 bases; nucleotides not matched to a gene: 7. CDR3 nucleotides: TGTGCCACCAGCACGCCGACAGGGATGTACGAGCAGTACTTC. Amino acids: CATSTPTGMYEQYF.

The chain recombines TRBV10-3 with TRBJ1-3; D is undetermined. V was cut by 3 bases and J by 0 bases, with 15 bases left in between. The CDR3 spans 17 residues. Germline V gene data show CDR1 as ENHRY and CDR2 as SYGVKD. The CDR3 protein is CAISDKGLPSSGNTIYF. The CDR3 nucleotides are TGTGCCATCAGTGATAAAGGACTTCCTAGCTCTGGAAACACCATATATTTT.

Concerning this clone itself: One end of the junction fails to match germline, which may point to a read error. The rearrangement joins TRBV7-7 to TRBJ2-1, with 14 positions matching TRBD2. Germline CDR1 and CDR2: SSHAT and FNYEAQ (reference sequence). This CDR3 is built from 15 residues. CDR3 DNA: TGTGCTAGCAGCCGCGGGACTAGCGGGAGAAATGAGCAGTTCTTC. Its translation is CASSRGTSGRNEQFF.